The 25 T cell receptor beta chains below come from one sample, sequenced in a study of cytomegalovirus exposure and HLA in healthy donors. TCRdb's copy holds only in-frame clones and misses some; the assay was immunoSEQ multiplex PCR. The sample shows approximately 44,000 clones, just over 85% of them seen only once. The sequenced sample consisted of PBMCs. The receptors here all came from a woman in her 30s in good health and CMV-seronegative.

The chain has TRBV6-1 and TRBJ1-1; D is undetermined. The CDR3 covers 14 residues. Looked up from germline, CDR1 is MNHNS and CDR2 is SASEGT. Trimming cost V 6 bases and J 1 base, with 12 bases left between them. CDR3 amino acids: CASSPWTANTEAFF. The CDR3 nucleotides read TGTGCCAGCAGCCCCTGGACTGCGAACACTGAAGCTTTCTTT.

The V and J genes are TRBV18 and TRBJ1-5, with D perhaps TRBD1 (6 bases). The germline V and J ends were trimmed by 5 bases and 0 bases, with 11 bases remaining between them. Germline values: CDR1 KGHSH, CDR2 LQKENI. This CDR3 is built from 15 residues. The CDR3 nucleotides read TGTGCCAGCTCAGCGAAGACAGGTAGCAATCAGCCCCAGCATTTT. It codes for CASSAKTGSNQPQHF.

The chain recombines TRBV5-5 with TRBJ2-7; 11 bases are shared with TRBD1. Germline V gene sequence: CDR1 SGHKS, CDR2 YYEKEE (reference sequence). V was pared by 5 bases and J by 5 bases, with 6 bases of the junction left unmatched. The CDR3 contains 14 residues. The CDR3 nucleotides are TGTGCCAGCAGACGGGGACAGGGGGGACACGAGCAGTACTTC. Translation: CASRRGQGGHEQYF.

V gene TRBV4-2 combines with J gene TRBJ1-1; D possibly corresponds to TRBD1 (6 bases). V dropped 1 base and J dropped 11 bases, with 20 bases sitting between them. CDR1 and CDR2 from the germline V gene are LGHNA and YNFKEQ. The CDR3 totals 15 residues. For the CDR3, the DNA is TGTGCCAGCAGCCAAGGTATAGGTCCCGACAGGTCGGCTTTCTTT. Translating it yields CASSQGIGPDRSAFF.

This rearrangement joins TRBV30 to TRBJ2-7; 7 bases are shared with TRBD1. Unmatched junction bases numbered 14, after V lost 5 bases and J lost 13 bases. Germline-derived CDR1 and CDR2 are GTSNPN and SVGIG (reference sequence). CDR3 size: 12 residues. The CDR3 region has the DNA TGTGCCTGGTCCCTAACAGGGACAGAATTTTACTTC. Its translation: CAWSLTGTEFYF.

The chain is built from TRBV5-1 and TRBJ2-1; 10 bases are a match to TRBD2. CDR1 and CDR2 (germline): SGHRS, YFSETQ. The trim removed 4 bases at V and 3 bases at J, leaving 4 bases unmatched. The CDR3 consists of 15 residues. This CDR3 reads CASSLLAGVYNEQFF. The CDR3 coding sequence is TGCGCCAGCAGCCTGCTAGCGGGAGTCTACAATGAGCAGTTCTTC.

The chain has TRBV30 and TRBJ2-7; 10 nucleotides align to TRBD1. The CDR3 consists of 12 residues. Germline CDR1 GTSNPN, CDR2 SVGIG (reference sequence). Losses at the gene ends were 8 bases for V and 4 bases for J; bases not matched to a gene: 5. CDR3 coding DNA: TGTGCCGGGGGACAGGGGATATACGAGCAGTACTTC. This translates into CAGGQGIYEQYF.

With regard to this clone: The junction shows a germline mismatch at one end, possibly a read error. The chain is built from TRBV11-3 and TRBJ2-7; 9 bases line up with TRBD1. Germline-derived CDR1 and CDR2 are SGHNT and YENEEA. CDR3 size: 14 residues. DNA for the CDR3: TGCGCCAGCAGCCGCGGACAGGGGACATACGAGCAGTACTTC. It codes for CASSRGQGTYEQYF.

The CDR3 region is CASSPRTASGQETQYF. CDR3 nucleotide sequence: TGTGCCAGCAGCCCCCGGACCGCTAGCGGCCAAGAGACCCAGTACTTC. The chain is built from TRBV5-5 and TRBJ2-5; 7 bases match TRBD2. V shed 4 bases and J 1 base; nucleotides not matched to a gene: 10. CDR3 size: 16 residues. Per the germline V gene, CDR1 is SGHKS and CDR2 is YYEKEE (reference sequence).

In its sample, this clone is medium-sized. The DNA of the CDR3 is TGTGCCAGCAGTGAAAACGGGTTCGGTGAGCAGTTCTTC. Residues: CASSENGFGEQFF. The rearrangement joins TRBV2 to TRBJ2-1; no definite D call. V dropped 2 bases and J dropped 9 bases, with 11 bases sitting between them. Germline lookup yields CDR1 SNHLY and CDR2 FYNNEI. The CDR3 runs to 13 residues.

The V and J genes are TRBV6-5 and TRBJ1-1; 8 nucleotides match TRBD1. Germline loops: CDR1 MNHEY, CDR2 SVGAGI. With V trimmed by 2 bases and J by 1 base, 0 bases remained unmatched. There are 14 residues in the CDR3. CDR3 sequence: CASSYGTGNTEAFF. As DNA, the CDR3 is TGTGCCAGCAGTTACGGGACAGGGAACACTGAAGCTTTCTTT.

This chain uses TRBV2 with TRBJ2-2; 14 bases are a match to TRBD2. V gave up 3 bases and J gave up 4 bases; unmatched junction bases: 7. Germline V gene data show CDR1 as SNHLY and CDR2 as FYNNEI. The length of the CDR3 is 18 residues. CDR3 sequence (DNA): TGTGCCAGCAGTGATCCGGGACTAGCGGGAGTAATCACCGGGGAGCTGTTTTTT. Protein: CASSDPGLAGVITGELFF. The whole variable domain, remainder taken from reference TRBV2 and TRBJ2-2, is EPEVTQTPSHQVTQMGQEVILRCVPISNHLYFYWYRQILGQKVEFLVSFYNNEISEKSEIFDDQFSVERPDGSNFTLKIRSTKLEDSAMYFCASSDPGLAGVITGELFFGEGSRLTVL.

This chain connects TRBV10-3 to TRBJ1-1; D possibly corresponds to TRBD1 (5 bases). CDR1 ENHRY and CDR2 SYGVKD come from the germline V gene. The CDR3 is 14 amino acids. V lost 4 bases and J 4 bases, leaving 13 bases between the germline ends. This chain's CDR3 is CAISGTGGGTEAFF. The CDR3 DNA is TGTGCCATCAGTGGCACGGGCGGGGGCACTGAAGCTTTCTTT.

The chain has TRBV28 and TRBJ1-2, with TRBD1 matching 7 bases. V lost 7 bases and J lost 5; bases outside the gene matches: 13. The CDR3 loop spans 15 amino acids. Germline loops: CDR1 MDHEN, CDR2 SYDVKM. The CDR3 bases are TGTGCCAGCACTCAATTCAGGGGACAGAGATATGGCTACACCTTC. Protein: CASTQFRGQRYGYTF.

This clone was seen just once. The chain has TRBV5-4 and TRBJ2-5; a possible D gene is TRBD1 (8 bases). The length of the CDR3 is 14 residues. Germline V lookup: CDR1 SGHNT, CDR2 YYREEE (reference sequence). V lost 4 bases to trimming and J lost 5 bases, with 15 bases between them. The CDR3, as DNA: TGTGCCAGCAGCGCCGACAGGGGAGGGGAGACCCAGTACTTC. It translates to CASSADRGGETQYF.

In its sample, this clone was seen once. This chain connects TRBV28 to TRBJ2-1; perhaps TRBD1 as D (5 bases). Germline CDR1 reads MDHEN; CDR2 reads SYDVKM. Trimming left V 4 bases short and J 4 bases short, with 14 bases between. The CDR3 is 15 residues long. The CDR3 region is CASSSDPGNYNEQFF. The CDR3 DNA reads TGTGCCAGCAGTTCAGATCCAGGGAATTACAATGAGCAGTTCTTC.

The rearrangement links TRBV6-1 to TRBJ1-5; 7 bases line up with TRBD1. This CDR3 spans 15 amino acids. Germline V gene sequence: CDR1 MNHNS, CDR2 SASEGT. Trimming took 3 bases from V and 0 from J; bases not matched to a gene: 2. The CDR3 nucleotides are TGTGCCAGCAGTGAGGGACAGCATAGCAATCAGCCCCAGCATTTT. Protein sequence: CASSEGQHSNQPQHF.

The rearrangement joins TRBV7-3 to TRBJ2-3; TRBD2 matches 7 bases. In germline, CDR1 is SGHTA, CDR2 FQGTGA. The CDR3 has 16 amino acids. V lost 0 bases and J lost 1; bases outside the gene matches: 4. The CDR3 region has the DNA TGTGCCAGCAGCTTAACGTTCAGCGGGGGCACAGATACGCAGTATTTT. Protein: CASSLTFSGGTDTQYF.

This chain connects TRBV7-9 to TRBJ2-3, with 7 bases fitting TRBD1. This CDR3 has 15 amino acids. With 5 bases clipped from V and 6 bases from J, the junction kept 11 bases outside the gene matches. In germline, CDR1 is SEHNR, CDR2 FQNEAQ (reference sequence). This CDR3 reads CASSPIGGVGDTQYF. CDR3 bases: TGTGCCAGCAGCCCTATAGGGGGCGTAGGGGATACGCAGTATTTT.

The J gene is TRBJ2-1, the V gene TRBV18; 9 nucleotides match TRBD2. Germline V gene sequence: CDR1 KGHSH, CDR2 LQKENI. The CDR3 length is 17 residues. With V trimmed by 8 bases and J by 5 bases, 16 bases remained unmatched. The CDR3 loop is CASAQTSGNIINNEQFF. DNA of the CDR3: TGTGCCAGCGCCCAGACTAGCGGCAACATTATTAACAATGAGCAGTTCTTC. Filled out from reference TRBV18 and TRBJ2-1, the complete variable domain reads NAGVMQNPRHLVRRRGQEARLRCSPMKGHSHVYWYRQLPEEGLKFMVYLQKENIIDESGMPKERFSAEFPKEGPSILRIQQVVRGDSAAYFCASAQTSGNIINNEQFFGPGTRLTVL.

The chain couples TRBV18 to TRBJ2-3; the D gene is possibly TRBD2 (6 bases). V dropped 2 bases and J dropped 3 bases, with 9 bases sitting between them. In germline, CDR1 is KGHSH, CDR2 LQKENI. The CDR3 extends over 14 amino acids. CDR3 amino acids: CASSPAGRTDTQYF. The DNA of the CDR3 is TGTGCCAGCTCACCAGCGGGAAGGACAGATACGCAGTATTTT. Together with reference TRBV18 and TRBJ2-3, the CDR3 gives the full variable domain: NAGVMQNPRHLVRRRGQEARLRCSPMKGHSHVYWYRQLPEEGLKFMVYLQKENIIDESGMPKERFSAEFPKEGPSILRIQQVVRGDSAAYFCASSPAGRTDTQYFGPGTRLTVL.

The chain joins TRBV5-1 to TRBJ2-3, with 9 bases that match TRBD2. This CDR3 contains 16 residues. The V gene end was trimmed by 0 bases and the J gene end by 5 bases; junction bases not matched to a gene: 7. CDR1 and CDR2 (germline): SGHRS, YFSETQ. CDR3 nucleotides: TGCGCCAGCAGCTTGGCCTCTAGCGGGATAATAGATACGCAGTATTTT. Translated: CASSLASSGIIDTQYF.

The J gene is TRBJ2-3, the V gene TRBV6-1, with 8 bases lining up with TRBD1. This CDR3 has 14 residues. Germline loops: CDR1 MNHNS, CDR2 SASEGT. V lost 6 bases and J lost 2; bases outside the gene matches: 4. The CDR3 is CASRQGAYTDTQYF. CDR3 in DNA: TGTGCCAGCAGGCAGGGGGCTTACACAGATACGCAGTATTTT.

V is TRBV2 and J is TRBJ2-7; 7 bases match TRBD2. J was trimmed by 4 bases and V by 5 bases; bases with no gene match: 14. The CDR3 length is 16 residues. Germline CDR1 reads SNHLY; CDR2 reads FYNNEI. The CDR3 bases are TGTGCCAGCAGTCAGTGGGACCTAGCGGCACCTTACGAGCAGTACTTC. This gives the protein CASSQWDLAAPYEQYF.

This sequence joins TRBV4-2 and TRBJ2-7; D unresolved. Germline-derived CDR1 and CDR2 are LGHNA and YNFKEQ. With 0 bases removed from V and 4 bases from J, the gap between germline ends came to 7 bases. This CDR3 has 13 amino acids. In nucleotides, the CDR3 is TGTGCCAGCAGCCAAGAGAGGCGGTACGAGCAGTACTTC. Translated, it gives CASSQERRYEQYF.